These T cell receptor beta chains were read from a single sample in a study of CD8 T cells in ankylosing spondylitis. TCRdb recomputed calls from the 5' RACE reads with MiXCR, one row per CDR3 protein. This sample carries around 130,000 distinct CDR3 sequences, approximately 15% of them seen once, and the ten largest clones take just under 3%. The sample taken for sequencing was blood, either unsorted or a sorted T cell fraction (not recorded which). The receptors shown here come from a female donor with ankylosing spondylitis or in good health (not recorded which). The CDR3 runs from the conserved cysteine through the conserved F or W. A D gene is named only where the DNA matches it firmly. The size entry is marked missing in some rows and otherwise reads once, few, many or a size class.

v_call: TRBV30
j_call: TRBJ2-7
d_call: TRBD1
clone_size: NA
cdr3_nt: TGTGCCTGGAGTTACGGGACAGGGGGTGCGGGGCAGTACTTC
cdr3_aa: CAWSYGTGGAGQYF

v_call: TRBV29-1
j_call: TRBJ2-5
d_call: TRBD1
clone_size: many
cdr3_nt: TGCAGCGTGGCGAGACAGGGTAGGGCAGAGACCCAGTACTTC
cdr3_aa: CSVARQGRAETQYF

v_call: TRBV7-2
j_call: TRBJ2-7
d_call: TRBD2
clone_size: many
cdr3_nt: TGTGCCAGCAGCTTATACCCAACTAGCGGGGCCCTCGGCGAGCAGTACTTC
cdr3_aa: CASSLYPTSGALGEQYF

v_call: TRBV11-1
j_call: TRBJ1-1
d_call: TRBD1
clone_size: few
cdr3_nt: TGTGCCAGCAGCTCTGCCGCGGGACAGGGGGGAGAAGCTTTCTTT
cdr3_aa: CASSSAAGQGGEAFF

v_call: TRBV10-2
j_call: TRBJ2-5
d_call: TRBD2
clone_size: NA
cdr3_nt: TGCGCCAGCAGTGAGAAGTCTAGCGGTCAAGAGACCCAGTACTTC
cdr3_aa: CASSEKSSGQETQYF

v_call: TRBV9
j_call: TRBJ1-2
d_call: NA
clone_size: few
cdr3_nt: TGTGCCAGCAGTGGCGGGACATTTAACTATGGCTACACCTTC
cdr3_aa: CASSGGTFNYGYTF

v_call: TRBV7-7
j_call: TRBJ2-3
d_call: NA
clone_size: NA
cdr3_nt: TGTGCTAGCAGCTACAAGAGCACAGATACGCAGTATTTT
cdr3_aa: CASSYKSTDTQYF

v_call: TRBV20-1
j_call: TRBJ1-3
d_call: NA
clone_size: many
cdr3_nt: TGCAGTGCCCAGCGGACGGGAGCTGGAAACACCATATATTTT
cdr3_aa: CSAQRTGAGNTIYF

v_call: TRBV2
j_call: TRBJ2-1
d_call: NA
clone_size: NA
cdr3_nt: TGTGCCAGCACCGAAAGGGACTTGCCGGTCTTC
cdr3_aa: CASTERDLPVF

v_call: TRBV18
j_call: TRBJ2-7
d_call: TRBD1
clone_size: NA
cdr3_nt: TGTGCCAGCTCACCTTCGGGACAGGGAGGTGAGCAGTACTTC
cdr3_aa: CASSPSGQGGEQYF

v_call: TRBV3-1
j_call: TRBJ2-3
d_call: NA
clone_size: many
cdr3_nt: TGTGCCAGCAGCCTGCGGGGATCAGATACGCAGTATTTT
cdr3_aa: CASSLRGSDTQYF

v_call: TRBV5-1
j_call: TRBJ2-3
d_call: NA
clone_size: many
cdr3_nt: TGCGCCAGCAGCTTGGACATCTATACGCAGTATTTT
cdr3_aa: CASSLDIYTQYF

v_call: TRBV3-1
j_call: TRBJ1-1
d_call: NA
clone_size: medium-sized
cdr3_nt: TGTGCCAGCAGCCACGGGGGCGGTATGAACACTGAAGCTTTCTTT
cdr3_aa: CASSHGGGMNTEAFF

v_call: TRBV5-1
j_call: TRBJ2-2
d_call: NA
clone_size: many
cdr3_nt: TGCGCCAGCAGCTTGGTCAGGGAAATCGGGGAGCTGTTTTTT
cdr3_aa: CASSLVREIGELFF

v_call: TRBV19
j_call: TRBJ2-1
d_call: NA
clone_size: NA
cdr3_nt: TGTGCCAGTAGTATAGGGCCGGTCAATGAGCAGTTCTTC
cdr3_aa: CASSIGPVNEQFF

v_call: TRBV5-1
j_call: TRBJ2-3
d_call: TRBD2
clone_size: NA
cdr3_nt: TGCGCCAGCAGCTTGGCCCTAGCGGGGGGGAGAGATACGCAGTATTTT
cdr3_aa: CASSLALAGGRDTQYF

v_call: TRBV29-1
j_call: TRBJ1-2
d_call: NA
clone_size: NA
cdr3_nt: TGCAGCGTTGTTCGTCCCTATGGCTACACCTTC
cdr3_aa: CSVVRPYGYTF

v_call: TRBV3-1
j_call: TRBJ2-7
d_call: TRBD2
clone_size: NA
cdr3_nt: TGTGCCTGCAGCTCGGGACTAGCGGGAGCGATTGCCTACGAGCAGTACTTC
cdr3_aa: CACSSGLAGAIAYEQYF

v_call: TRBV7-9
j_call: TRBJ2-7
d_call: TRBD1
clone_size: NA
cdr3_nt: TGTGCCAGCAGCGCACGCCGGGACAGTGCAGCCTACGAGCAGTACTTC
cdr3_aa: CASSARRDSAAYEQYF

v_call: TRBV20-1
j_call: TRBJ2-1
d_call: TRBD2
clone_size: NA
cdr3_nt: TGCAGTGCTCCGGAACCGGGACTAGCGGGCCCCTACAATGAGCAGTTCTTC
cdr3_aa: CSAPEPGLAGPYNEQFF

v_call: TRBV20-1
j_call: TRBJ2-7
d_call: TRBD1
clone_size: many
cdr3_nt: TGCAGTGCTAGGCTTGGACAGGAGCACGGGGCGCAGTACTTC
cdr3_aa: CSARLGQEHGAQYF

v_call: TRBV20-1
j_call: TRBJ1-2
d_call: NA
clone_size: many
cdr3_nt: TGCAGTGCTAGAGGCCGGGACTCTTACTATGGCTACACCTTC
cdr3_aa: CSARGRDSYYGYTF

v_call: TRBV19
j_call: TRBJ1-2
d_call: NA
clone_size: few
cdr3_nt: TGTGCCAGTAGGCCCTTATCGGAGGGGATCTATGGCTACACCTTC
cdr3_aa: CASRPLSEGIYGYTF